This T cell receptor (beta chain) was recovered during a study of shared clonotypes between healthy human individuals. Notes on the study in general: Represented diversity, genetic and exposure-history alike, was limited by few donors. Large depth notwithstanding, sorted-subset sequencing proved incomplete by rarefaction. Estimated clonotype richness was generally higher in naive than memory subsets.

Details on this clone: No antigen is known for it.

Germline V gives CDR1 SGHDN, CDR2 FVKESK. V shed 4 bases and J shed 7 bases, with 8 bases lying between them. The CDR3 is 12 amino acids. This was a deep-level run. Libraries were prepared by immunoSEQ multiplex PCR; TCRdb keeps only in-frame clonotypes and omits some of them. The sample shows roughly 1 million clones, about 80% of them seen only once. The sequence was collected from a man younger than 35 in good health. The rearrangement links TRBV14 to TRBJ2-1; D remains ambiguous. The sample comprised memory CD4+ T cells sorted from blood. Subset specified: CD45RA-negative fraction. In DNA form, the CDR3 reads TGTGCCAGCAGCCGGAACTGGAATGAGCAGTTCTTC. Translated, it gives CASSRNWNEQFF.